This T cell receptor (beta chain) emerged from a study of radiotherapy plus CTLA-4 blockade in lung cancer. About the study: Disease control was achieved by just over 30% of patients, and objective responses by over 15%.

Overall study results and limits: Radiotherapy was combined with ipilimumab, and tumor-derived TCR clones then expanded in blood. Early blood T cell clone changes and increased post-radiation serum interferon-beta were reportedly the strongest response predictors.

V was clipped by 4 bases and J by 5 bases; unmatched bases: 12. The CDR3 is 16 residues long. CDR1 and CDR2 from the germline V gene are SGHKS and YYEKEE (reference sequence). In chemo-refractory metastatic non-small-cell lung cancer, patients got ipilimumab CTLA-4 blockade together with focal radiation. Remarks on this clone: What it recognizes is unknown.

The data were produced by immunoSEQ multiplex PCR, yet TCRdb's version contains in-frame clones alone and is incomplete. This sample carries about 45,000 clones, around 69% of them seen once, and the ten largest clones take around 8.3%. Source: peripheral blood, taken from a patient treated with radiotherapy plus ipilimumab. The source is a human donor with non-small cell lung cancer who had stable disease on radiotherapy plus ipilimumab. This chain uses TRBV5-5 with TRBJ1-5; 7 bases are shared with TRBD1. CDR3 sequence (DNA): TGTGCCAGCAGCCCCATAGGGTGGCAGGGGGATCAGCCCCAGCATTTT. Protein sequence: CASSPIGWQGDQPQHF.